This T cell receptor beta chain derives from a study of blood T cell repertoires in COVID-19. Study-level information: Researchers got acute and convalescent COVID-19 samples from the United States, Italy and Spain. T cells, B-cell-depleted T cells, or PBMCs provided the cDNA or gDNA that served as material.

The CDR3 consists of 16 residues. As processed by the authors: It was from reference gene primer amplification that nucleated cell counts were estimated. Measured with immunoSEQ multiplex PCR; TCRdb has only the in-frame clones, and not every one. V and J calls plus clone size are reproduced from that table; the DNA served to infer D and trimming. The profile shows 150,000 to 200,000 clones, 75% to 90% of them singletons. The sequenced sample was peripheral blood. The clonotype was recovered from a woman aged 60 to 75 with acute or convalescent COVID-19. V is TRBV21-1 and J is TRBJ1-2. TRBV21-1 is a recognized pseudogene. The CDR3 DNA is TGTGCCAGCAGCGTCCAGCGGTGGGTCTCGACCTATGGCTACACCTTC. It translates to CASSVQRWVSTYGYTF.